Each of the 22 T cell receptor beta chains below was sequenced from the same sample in a study of cytomegalovirus exposure and HLA in healthy donors. PCR employed 60 Vbeta and 13 Jbeta primers. Assay: immunoSEQ multiplex PCR; the TCRdb copy retains only in-frame clones and omits some. The table includes roughly 120,000 clones, 60% to 85% detected once. Sequenced material: PBMCs. These receptors were obtained from a young woman in good health and CMV-seronegative.

The chain links TRBV6-5 to TRBJ2-5; D uncertain. Trimming left V 10 bases short and J 5 bases short, with 20 bases between. Germline lookup yields CDR1 MNHEY and CDR2 SVGAGI. This CDR3 has 14 residues. CDR3 sequence: CATASAERRETQYF. In DNA form, the CDR3 reads TGTGCCACCGCGAGTGCCGAGAGGCGGGAGACCCAGTACTTC.

Turning to this clone: Other DNA sequences in this specimen translate into the identical CDR3. The gene calls are TRBV4-1 and TRBJ2-7, with TRBD1 matching over 8 bases. V lost 3 bases, J lost 0 bases, and 4 bases stayed unmatched. This CDR3 comprises 15 residues. Germline CDR1 reads MGHRA; CDR2 reads YSYEKL. CDR3 nucleotides: TGCGCCAGCAGCCAGGGACAGGCGAGCTCCTACGAGCAGTACTTC. It encodes CASSQGQASSYEQYF.

This clone was seen a single time. J is TRBJ2-2 and V is TRBV7-9, with 10 bases fitting TRBD2. With 2 bases clipped from V and 6 bases from J, the junction kept 9 bases outside the gene matches. CDR1 and CDR2 from the germline V gene are SEHNR and FQNEAQ (reference sequence). CDR3 size: 17 residues. CDR3 sequence reads: CASSLMSPSGGSGELFF. In DNA, the CDR3 is TGTGCCAGCAGCTTAATGAGTCCTAGCGGGGGATCCGGGGAGCTGTTTTTT.

The rearrangement joins TRBV5-1 to TRBJ2-7; 8 positions agree with TRBD2. CDR1 SGHRS and CDR2 YFSETQ come from the germline V gene. This CDR3 is 15 amino acids long. J gave up 0 bases and V 2 bases, and 4 bases lay outside the gene matches. The CDR3 DNA reads as TGCGCCAGCAGCTTCCCCAGCGGGGGCTCCTACGAGCAGTACTTC. Residues: CASSFPSGGSYEQYF.

The chain employs TRBV4-1 and TRBJ2-5, with 9 bases matching TRBD2. The germline gives CDR1 MGHRA, CDR2 YSYEKL. Trimming took 5 bases from V and 1 from J; bases not matched to a gene: 8. This CDR3 is built from 16 residues. The CDR3 coding sequence is TGCGCCAGCAGCAGTTTAAGCGGGGGGATCCAAGAGACCCAGTACTTC. Protein sequence: CASSSLSGGIQETQYF.

The J gene is TRBJ1-1, the V gene TRBV6-5; D perhaps matches TRBD1 (5 bases). Trimming removed 6 bases at V and 0 bases at J, with 14 bases between. CDR1 is MNHEY, CDR2 SVGAGI, per germline. The CDR3 has 15 residues. CDR3 protein: CASRSTGNMNTEAFF. In nucleotides, the CDR3 is TGTGCCAGCAGATCCACAGGTAATATGAACACTGAAGCTTTCTTT.

A single count supports this clone. The rearrangement joins TRBV5-1 to TRBJ1-1; D uncertain. The length of the CDR3 is 14 residues. Trimming cost V 5 bases and J 11 bases, with 22 bases left between them. Per germline, CDR1 SGHRS and CDR2 YFSETQ. CDR3 bases: TGCGCCAGCAGTCCCGGGAGGGTAGACCTTGAGGCTTTCTTT. It codes for CASSPGRVDLEAFF.

The chain has TRBV19 and TRBJ1-5; 7 bases align to TRBD1. The CDR3 runs to 14 residues. The J segment lost 2 bases and the V segment lost 4 bases, leaving 2 bases of the junction unmatched. Per germline, CDR1 LNHDA and CDR2 SQIVND (reference sequence). CDR3 nucleotide sequence: TGTGCCAGTAGTACCGGACAGGGCAATCAGCCCCAGCATTTT. Translated: CASSTGQGNQPQHF.

V gene TRBV9 combines with J gene TRBJ2-7; TRBD1 aligns across 8 bases. J gave up 5 bases and V 0 bases, and 4 bases lay outside the gene matches. The CDR3 totals 14 residues. The germline V gene encodes CDR1 SGDLS and CDR2 YYNGEE. For the CDR3, the DNA is TGTGCCAGCAGCGTAGCCTCAGGGGGCAACGAGCAGTACTTC. Protein product: CASSVASGGNEQYF.

This chain uses TRBV27 with TRBJ1-4; no definite D call. This CDR3 spans 14 amino acids. V gave up 2 bases and J gave up 0 bases, with 4 bases separating them. CDR1 and CDR2 from the germline V gene are MNHEY and SMNVEV (reference sequence). The CDR3 region has the DNA TGTGCCAGCAGTTTAATCGCAACTAATGAAAAACTGTTTTTT. Its translation: CASSLIATNEKLFF. Combining the CDR3 with reference TRBV27 and TRBJ1-4 gives the whole variable domain EAQVTQNPRYLITVTGKKLTVTCSQNMNHEYMSWYRQDPGLGLRQIYYSMNVEVTDKGDVPEGYKVSRKEKRNFPLILESPSPNQTSLYFCASSLIATNEKLFFGSGTQLSVL.

The CDR3 DNA follows: TGTGCCAGCAGCTTAGCGGGACTAGCGGGGGAGAGCACAGATACGCAGTATTTT. This encodes CASSLAGLAGESTDTQYF. This chain uses TRBV7-9 with TRBJ2-3; 14 bases align to TRBD2. The CDR3 spans 18 residues. V lost 0 bases to trimming and J lost 0 bases; unmatched junction nucleotides: 2. Germline V gives CDR1 SEHNR, CDR2 FQNEAQ (reference sequence).

V and J are TRBV4-1 and TRBJ2-1; 9 positions match TRBD1. There are 17 residues in the CDR3. Germline values: CDR1 MGHRA, CDR2 YSYEKL. The J segment lost 7 bases and the V segment lost 3 bases, leaving 13 bases of the junction unmatched. Here the CDR3 reads CASSQAPGQGSTNEQFF. CDR3 sequence (DNA): TGCGCCAGCAGCCAGGCCCCGGGACAGGGTTCTACGAATGAGCAGTTCTTC.

The genes are TRBV25-1 and TRBJ1-5, with unresolved D. This CDR3 spans 14 amino acids. The V gene lost 4 bases and the J gene lost 3 bases, with 10 bases spanning the gap. CDR1 is MGHDK, CDR2 SYGVNS, per germline. The CDR3 DNA is TGTGCCAGCAGTGCAAACGGGAACAATCAGCCCCAGCATTTT. Its protein product is CASSANGNNQPQHF.

The V gene is TRBV2, the J gene TRBJ1-5, with a possible D match to TRBD1 (6 bases). V lost 6 bases and J 5 bases, leaving 14 bases between the germline ends. CDR1 SNHLY and CDR2 FYNNEI come from the germline V gene. The CDR3 loop spans 14 amino acids. CDR3 region: CASSEGEGDQPQHF. In DNA form, the CDR3 reads TGTGCCAGCAGCGAGGGGGAAGGGGATCAGCCCCAGCATTTT.

The chain has TRBV10-3 and TRBJ1-4; the D is unclear. CDR3 length: 13 amino acids. The germline CDR1 and CDR2 sequences are ENHRY and SYGVKD. V lost 6 bases and J lost 3, with 8 bases in between. The CDR3 coding sequence is TGTGCCATCAGGAGGGAGGCTAATGAAAAACTGTTTTTT. Its translation is CAIRREANEKLFF.

The gene calls are TRBV7-2 and TRBJ2-3; D ambiguous. Germline CDR1 reads SGHTA; CDR2 reads FQGNSA. This CDR3 has 15 residues. V was clipped by 5 bases and J by 0 bases, with 12 bases between them. This CDR3 is CASSPPSVSTDTQYF. DNA for the CDR3: TGTGCCAGCAGCCCCCCGTCCGTTAGCACAGATACGCAGTATTTT.

This chain connects TRBV5-6 to TRBJ1-6; 8 bases match TRBD1. The CDR3 covers 16 residues. Germline assignment: CDR1 SGHDT and CDR2 YYEEEE. Trimming took 4 bases from V and 0 from J; bases not matched to a gene: 3. CDR3: CASSGDRISYNSPLHF. CDR3 bases: TGTGCCAGCAGCGGGGACAGGATCTCCTATAATTCACCCCTCCACTTT. Based on the CDR3 plus reference TRBV5-6 and TRBJ1-6, the full variable domain is DAGVTQSPTHLIKTRGQQVTLRCSPKSGHDTVSWYQQALGQGPQFIFQYYEEEERQRGNFPDRFSGHQFPNYSSELNVNALLLGDSALYLCASSGDRISYNSPLHFGNGTRLTVT.

The chain links TRBV30 to TRBJ1-1; no reliable D call. Trimming removed 2 bases from V and 1 base from J, with 5 bases in between. Germline assignment: CDR1 GTSNPN and CDR2 SVGIG (reference sequence). This CDR3 is built from 12 residues. The DNA for the CDR3 is TGTGCCTGGAGTCTTAGGAACACTGAAGCTTTCTTT. Translated: CAWSLRNTEAFF. Variable domain in full (rest from reference TRBV30 and TRBJ1-1): SQTIHQWPATLVQPVGSPLSLECTVEGTSNPNLYWYRQAAGRGLQLLFYSVGIGQISSEVPQNLSASRPQDRQFILSSKKLLLSDSGFYLCAWSLRNTEAFFGQGTRLTVV.

This clone was observed many times. The chain joins TRBV5-4 to TRBJ1-2; D perhaps matches TRBD1 (6 bases). This CDR3 comprises 12 residues. Trimming removed 4 bases at V and 8 bases at J, with 12 bases between. Germline CDR1 and CDR2: SGHNT and YYREEE (reference sequence). CDR3 protein: CASSHERGGYTF. The CDR3 DNA is TGTGCCAGCAGCCACGAGAGGGGGGGCTACACCTTC.

This clone was observed once. V is TRBV5-1 and J is TRBJ2-1; a possible D gene is TRBD2 (6 bases). Germline CDR1 is SGHRS and CDR2 is YFSETQ. V lost 4 bases and J lost 4, with 15 bases in between. The CDR3 covers 15 residues. The CDR3 DNA follows: TGCGCCAGCAGCCCAGGTAGCGGAGTGTACAATGAGCAGTTCTTC. Amino acids: CASSPGSGVYNEQFF.

The chain joins TRBV5-1 to TRBJ1-1; D gene uncertain. The CDR3 loop spans 15 amino acids. The germline CDR1 and CDR2 sequences are SGHRS and YFSETQ. V was shortened by 1 base and J by 1 base, with 11 bases between the two germline ends. The CDR3 coding sequence is TGCGCCAGCAGCTTGTTTGGGCACACGAACACTGAAGCTTTCTTT. Translated: CASSLFGHTNTEAFF.

The chain recombines TRBV6-6 with TRBJ1-4; perhaps TRBD1 as D (5 bases). Looked up from germline, CDR1 is MNHNY and CDR2 is SVGAGI (reference sequence). The CDR3 runs to 12 residues. V gave up 7 bases and J gave up 8 bases, with 11 bases separating them. The CDR3 sequence is CASTSGGEKLFF. The CDR3 DNA sequence: TGTGCCAGCACTAGCGGGGGAGAAAAACTGTTTTTT.